This TCR beta chain was recorded in a study of shared clonotypes between healthy human individuals. The CDR3 spans 17 residues. CDR1 MDHEN and CDR2 SYDVKM come from the germline V gene. With V trimmed by 2 bases and J by 5 bases, 10 bases remained unmatched. Execution of the assay was at deep level. Genomic DNA from each subset was divided evenly over several immunoSEQ plates. Measured with immunoSEQ multiplex PCR; TCRdb has only the in-frame clones, and not every one. The sample carries a few million clones, 93% recorded once. Sequencing used naive CD4+ T cells from PBMCs. Regarding subset: CD45RA+ positively selected. The receptor comes from a man in his late teens or twenties in good health. Some clones in this sample may be carry-over from other donors' samples. The chain carries TRBV28 and TRBJ1-5, with 9 bases lining up with TRBD1. The CDR3 sequence: CASSLPPGQGGDQPQHF. The CDR3 DNA reads as TGTGCCAGCAGTTTACCACCGGGACAGGGCGGGGATCAGCCCCAGCATTTT.